Listed below are T cell receptor beta chains from one sample, sequenced in a study of tumor-infiltrating lymphocytes in oesophageal squamous cell carcinoma. TCRdb reprocessed the PCR reads via MiXCR and lists one record per CDR3 protein. The sample yields about 12,000 distinct CDR3 sequences, roughly 50% seen once. Specimen: esophageal tumor tissue. These receptors came from a female donor with esophageal squamous cell carcinoma. Each CDR3 is given with its conserved first and last residue. The D gene is left open where the match is weak. Some rows mark clone size as missing; the rest say once, few, many or name a class of expanded clone.

TRBV7-2	few	-	13	TRBJ2-5	TGTGCCAGCAGCTTAAACTGGGAGGAGACCCAGTACTTC	CASSLNWEETQYF
TRBV6-6	-	TRBD2	14	TRBJ2-1	TGTGCCAGCATAATTAGCGGGAGGGCCGGTGAGCAGTTCTTC	CASIISGRAGEQFF
TRBV6-1	large	TRBD1	17	TRBJ2-5	TGTGCCAGCAGCAAATTTCGACAGGGGGCCGGGGCGGAGACCCAGTACTTC	CASSKFRQGAGAETQYF
TRBV10-1	-	-	14	TRBJ1-1	TGCGCCAGCAGTGAGTCGGGTAGGGTAACTGAAGCTTTCTTT	CASSESGRVTEAFF
TRBV7-2	-	-	14	TRBJ2-5	TGTGCCAGCAGACACCGAGATTGGGGAGAGACCCAGTACTTC	CASRHRDWGETQYF
TRBV7-2	-	TRBD2	16	TRBJ2-4	TGTGCCAGCAGCTCTACGACTAGCGGAGCCAAAAACATTCAGTACTTC	CASSSTTSGAKNIQYF
TRBV7-6	-	TRBD1	15	TRBJ2-5	TGTGCCAGCAGCTTAGTAGGACAGGTACAAGAGACCCAGTACTTC	CASSLVGQVQETQYF
TRBV7-6	-	-	13	TRBJ1-2	TGTGCCAGCAGCTTAGCGGGGGACTATGGCTACACCTTC	CASSLAGDYGYTF
TRBV6-1	many	TRBD1	20	TRBJ1-2	TGTGCCAGCACCGCACTCAAACCGGGACAGGGGGCCAGTGCTAACTATGGCTACACCTTC	CASTALKPGQGASANYGYTF
TRBV24-1	-	TRBD2	14	TRBJ2-1	TGTGCCACCGGGAGCACTAGCGGGAGAGGAGAGCAGTTCTTC	CATGSTSGRGEQFF
TRBV10-1	once	-	14	TRBJ2-1	TGCGCCAGCAGTGAGTATCACGGCGGAGGGGGACAGTTCTTC	CASSEYHGGGGQFF
TRBV7-9	hyperexpanded	TRBD1	15	TRBJ2-1	TGTGCCAGCAGCTCCGGGACAGGGGTCCAGAATGAGCAGTTCTTC	CASSSGTGVQNEQFF
TRBV10-1	-	-	16	TRBJ1-1	TGCGCCAGCAGTGACCGCTGGGCCCGCCTGGCTACTGAAGCTTTCTTT	CASSDRWARLATEAFF
TRBV7-3	few	TRBD2	16	TRBJ2-1	TGTGCCAGCAGCTTAGGATCTAGCGGGGGACACAATGAGCAGTTCTTC	CASSLGSSGGHNEQFF
TRBV7-8	-	-	15	TRBJ2-7	TGTGCCAGCAGCTTGTTGGGTGGGACTTACAATGAGCAGTACTTC	CASSLLGGTYNEQYF
TRBV12-3/TRBV12-4	-	-	14	TRBJ2-5	TGTGCCAGCAGCCCTAGGACACTCCAAGAGACCCAGTACTTC	CASSPRTLQETQYF
TRBV4-2	many	-	12	TRBJ2-7	TGTGCCAGCAGCCAAGTTTCCCACGAGCAGTACTTC	CASSQVSHEQYF
TRBV6-1	-	-	13	TRBJ2-5	TGTGCCAGCAACACAGGTTACAAAGAGACCCAGTACTTC	CASNTGYKETQYF
TRBV11-2	-	TRBD1	12	TRBJ2-1	TGTGCCAGCAGCTATGGACAGGATGAGCAGTTCTTC	CASSYGQDEQFF
TRBV7-2	-	-	15	TRBJ2-1	TGTGCCAGCAGCCCGAGTCAGTCACTCTACAATGAGCAGTTCTTC	CASSPSQSLYNEQFF
TRBV7-6	-	TRBD2	17	TRBJ2-5	TGTGCCAGCAGTTACTACCCGGGACTAGCGGGATTGAGTGAGCAGTACTTC	CASSYYPGLAGLSEQYF
TRBV6-1	medium-sized	-	12	TRBJ2-2	TGTGCCAGCAGTGAAGGGGCCGGGGAGCTGTTTTTT	CASSEGAGELFF
TRBV10-2	many	TRBD1	14	TRBJ2-5	TGCGCCAGCAGGGACCCGGGACAGCAAGAGACCCAGTACTTC	CASRDPGQQETQYF
TRBV2	many	-	12	TRBJ1-4	TGTGCCAGCAGTGAAGCATCCGAAAAACTGTTTTTT	CASSEASEKLFF
TRBV7-3	-	TRBD2	16	TRBJ2-1	TGTGCCAGCAGCCCAAACTCCGGGACTAGCGACAATGAGCAGTTCTTC	CASSPNSGTSDNEQFF
TRBV6-1	-	-	14	TRBJ2-7	TGTGCCAGCAGTGAACTTTCGGTCAATTCACCCCTCCACTTC	CASSELSVNSPLHF
TRBV7-4	few	-	12	TRBJ2-5	TGTGCCGCTCGGCGGTTTCAAGAGACCCAGTACTTC	CAARRFQETQYF
TRBV7-2	-	-	14	TRBJ2-6	TGTGCCAGCAGCTGGGACTCTGGGGCCAACGTCCTGACTTTC	CASSWDSGANVLTF
TRBV12-3/TRBV12-4	-	TRBD2	15	TRBJ2-1	TGTGCCAGCAGCTCCCATCCGGGACTAGCGAACGAGCAGTTCTTC	CASSSHPGLANEQFF
TRBV19	many	TRBD1	15	TRBJ2-3	TGTGCCAGTGGGGGACAGGGAGCTAGCACAGATACGCAGTATTTT	CASGGQGASTDTQYF
TRBV7-3	medium-sized	TRBD1	13	TRBJ2-7	TGTGCCAGCAGCGAGACAGGGTTTGGCGAGCAGTACTTC	CASSETGFGEQYF
TRBV6-6	-	-	17	TRBJ2-7	TGTGCCAGCAGTTACTCCCGGGGAGGTACGGGGAGTTCTGAGCAGTACTTC	CASSYSRGGTGSSEQYF
TRBV6-1	few	-	14	TRBJ1-2	TGTGCCAGCAGTTATGGGGGGGCTGTTGGTGGCTACACCTTC	CASSYGGAVGGYTF
TRBV10-3	many	TRBD2	17	TRBJ2-3	TGTGCCATCAGTGAGTCTCGACTAGCGGGAGGAACAGATACGCAGTATTTT	CAISESRLAGGTDTQYF
TRBV7-2	-	-	13	TRBJ2-1	TGTGCCAGCAGCCGCGGGCGGCGAAATGAGCAGTTCTTC	CASSRGRRNEQFF
TRBV7-3	-	-	13	TRBJ2-1	TGTGCCAGCAGCTTAAATTATGGGAATGAGCAGTTCTTC	CASSLNYGNEQFF
TRBV7-2	-	-	14	TRBJ1-2	TGTGCCAGCAGTTTAGACAGAGCCTACTATGGCTACACCTTC	CASSLDRAYYGYTF
TRBV24-1	-	-	14	TRBJ2-1	TGTGCCACCAGTGACACCCGAAATCTGGGACTCCTCAACTTC	CATSDTRNLGLLNF
TRBV5-4	many	TRBD2	14	TRBJ2-2	TGTGCCAGCAGGCGGGGGGACAACACCGGGGAGCTGTTTTTT	CASRRGDNTGELFF
TRBV7-6	-	TRBD1	14	TRBJ2-3	TGTGCCAGCAGCCGGGACAGGGCCGCAGATACGCAGTATTTT	CASSRDRAADTQYF
TRBV11-2	-	-	15	TRBJ2-7	TGTGCCAGCAGCTTAGTCACAGGGCCCTCCTACGAGCAGTACTTC	CASSLVTGPSYEQYF
TRBV6-2/TRBV6-3	many	-	15	TRBJ2-1	TGTGCCAGCAGTTTGGATGGGGGGAGGTACAATGAGCAGTTCTTC	CASSLDGGRYNEQFF